This T cell receptor beta chain stems from a study of blood T cell repertoires in COVID-19. CDR3 length: 13 amino acids. Trimming pared 3 bases from V and 8 bases from J, leaving 14 bases between. The germline V gene has CDR1 MNHNS and CDR2 SASEGT. The table came from immunoSEQ multiplex PCR; TCRdb's copy has only in-frame clones and leaves some out. This table has about 87,000 clones, about 88% appearing once. The receptor was isolated from a man between 35 and 55 years old with acute or convalescent COVID-19. The sample taken for sequencing was peripheral blood. The chain couples TRBV6-1 to TRBJ2-7, with TRBD2 as a possible D gene (5 bases). This CDR3 reads CASSDARGDQQYF. In DNA form, the CDR3 reads TGTGCCAGCAGTGACGCCCGGGGAGACCAGCAGTACTTC.